This TCR beta chain was obtained from a study of OX40 agonist ivuxolimab in advanced cancers. Overall study context: Patients took ivuxolimab, an agonistic anti-OX40 (CD134) antibody.

Germline CDR1 SGDLS, CDR2 YYNGEE. The CDR3 spans 14 residues. The ends were cut back, 1 base at V and 5 bases at J, with 9 bases in the middle. This clone was detected only once. TCRdb's table, derived via immunoSEQ multiplex PCR, lists solely in-frame clones and lacks some. This table holds 70,000 to 95,000 clones, roughly 88% found once. Source: CD4+ or CD8+ T cells sorted from blood, taken in a trial of the OX40 agonist ivuxolimab. This clonotype was sampled from an adult with an advanced solid tumor such as melanoma, head and neck, liver or kidney cancer. The chain has TRBV9 and TRBJ1-4; D gene unclear. The CDR3 DNA follows: TGTGCCAGCAGCGTAACACAGAAAAATGAAAAACTGTTTTTT. Encoded protein: CASSVTQKNEKLFF.